This TCR beta chain was identified in a study of neurological immune-mediated disorders. This clonotype was seen many times. Antigen specificity is unknown. Whole-study results and caveats: Patients with HTLV-1-associated myelopathy showed the most TCR clonal expansion. Those with multiple sclerosis showed the least, falling below healthy controls.

Germline V gives CDR1 SNHLY, CDR2 FYNNEI. Losses at the gene ends were 7 bases for V and 7 bases for J; bases not matched to a gene: 5. This CDR3 has 13 residues. PBMCs stored at -80 C, 2 million in total, were the source of the unsorted libraries. The authors made cDNA by 5'RACE with 10-nucleotide random UMIs. TCRdb processed the 5' RACE reads anew with MiXCR; each CDR3 protein has one entry. The table shows 75,000 to 85,000 distinct CDR3 sequences, with roughly 15% occurring only once. This sequence was found in a woman aged 40 to 55 in good health. Source material: PBMCs. This chain links TRBV2 with TRBJ1-2, with 11 bases matching TRBD1. The DNA for the CDR3 is TGTGCCAGCAATACCGGGACAGGGGGTGGCTACACCTTC. This gives the protein CASNTGTGGGYTF.